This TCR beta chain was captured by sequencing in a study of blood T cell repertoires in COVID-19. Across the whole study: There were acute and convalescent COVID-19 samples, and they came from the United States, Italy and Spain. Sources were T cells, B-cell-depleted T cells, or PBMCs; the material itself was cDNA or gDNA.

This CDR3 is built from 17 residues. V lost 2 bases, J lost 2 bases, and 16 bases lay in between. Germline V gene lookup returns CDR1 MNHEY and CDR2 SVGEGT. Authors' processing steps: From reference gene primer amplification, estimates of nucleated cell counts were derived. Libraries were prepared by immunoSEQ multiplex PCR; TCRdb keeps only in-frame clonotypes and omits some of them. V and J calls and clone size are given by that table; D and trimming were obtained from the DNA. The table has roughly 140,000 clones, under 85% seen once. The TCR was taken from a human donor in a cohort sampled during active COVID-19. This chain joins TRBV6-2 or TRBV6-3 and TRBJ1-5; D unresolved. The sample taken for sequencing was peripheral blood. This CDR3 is CASSYELGRRGNQPQHF. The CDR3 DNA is TGTGCCAGCAGTTACGAATTGGGGAGGAGGGGCAATCAGCCCCAGCATTTT.